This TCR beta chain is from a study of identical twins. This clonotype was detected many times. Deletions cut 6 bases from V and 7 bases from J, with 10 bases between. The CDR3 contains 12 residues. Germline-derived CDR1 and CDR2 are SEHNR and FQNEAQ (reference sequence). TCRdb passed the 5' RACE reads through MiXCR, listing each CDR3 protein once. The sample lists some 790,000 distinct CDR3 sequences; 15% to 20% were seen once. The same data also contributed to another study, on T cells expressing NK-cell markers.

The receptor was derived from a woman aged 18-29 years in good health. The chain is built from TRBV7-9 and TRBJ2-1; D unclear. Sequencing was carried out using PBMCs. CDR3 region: CASRLRVNEQFF. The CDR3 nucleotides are TGTGCCAGCAGACTTCGGGTAAATGAGCAGTTCTTC.